These T cell receptor beta chains were read from a single sample in a study of patients and donors after allogeneic stem cell transplantation. TCRdb passed the RT-PCR reads through MiXCR, listing each CDR3 protein once. In the table there are roughly 880,000 distinct CDR3 sequences, over 15% of which are singletons. Sequencing was done on a sample of blood, either unsorted or a sorted T cell fraction (not recorded which). The receptors derive from a human donor who was either an allogeneic HSCT recipient or a stem cell or donor lymphocyte infusion donor (not recorded which). It is not recorded whose cells these are; they may come from a transplant donor. CDR3s include the opening cysteine and the closing phenylalanine or tryptophan. A D gene is named only where the DNA matches it firmly. Expanded clones are given a class, and other clones once, few, many or no size at all.

CDR3 length	clone size	V gene	D gene	J gene	CDR3 DNA	CDR3 protein
17	few	TRBV5-1	TRBD1	TRBJ1-1	TGCGCCAGCAGCTTGGATGGGACAGGGTACCAGAACACTGAAGCTTTCTTT	CASSLDGTGYQNTEAFF
15	.	TRBV6-2/TRBV6-3	.	TRBJ2-3	TGTGCCAGCAGAACAGACAGGACGAGCACAGATACGCAGTATTTT	CASRTDRTSTDTQYF
15	few	TRBV6-1	.	TRBJ1-2	TGTGCCAGCTGCCAGGGGCCGCAAGTTAACTATGGCTACACCTTC	CASCQGPQVNYGYTF
15	few	TRBV7-9	TRBD1	TRBJ2-7	TGTGCCAGCAGCTCCCGGGACAGCCGACCCTACGAGCAGTACTTC	CASSSRDSRPYEQYF
16	once	TRBV21-1	.	TRBJ2-7	TGTGCCAGCAGCAAAGTTCTGCGGGGGGACTCCTACGAGCAGTACTTC	CASSKVLRGDSYEQYF
12	many	TRBV12-3/TRBV12-4	.	TRBJ1-1	TGTGCCAGCAGCCGATATGGCTCTGAAGCTTTCTTT	CASSRYGSEAFF
14	.	TRBV5-6	.	TRBJ1-2	TGTGCCAGCAGCTTGGGAGAAGGGTTCGGAGGCTACACCTTC	CASSLGEGFGGYTF
13	many	TRBV2	.	TRBJ2-5	TGTGCCAGCAGTGTGGGGGGACAAGAGACCCAGTACTTC	CASSVGGQETQYF
15	few	TRBV4-3	.	TRBJ1-2	TGCGCCAGCAGCCAAGAGGGTGCAGGGGCGTATGGCTACACCTTC	CASSQEGAGAYGYTF
13	few	TRBV10-3	TRBD1	TRBJ2-7	TGTGCCATCAGGCCGGGACAGGGCTACGAGCAGTACTTC	CAIRPGQGYEQYF
16	few	TRBV20-1	.	TRBJ2-7	TGCAGTGCTAGAGATGACATACGCCAGGGGTACCACGAGCAGTACTTC	CSARDDIRQGYHEQYF
15	few	TRBV7-9	.	TRBJ2-3	TGTGCCAGCACCACCGGGTTTGGGGACACAGATACGCAGTATTTT	CASTTGFGDTDTQYF
13	few	TRBV9	.	TRBJ1-1	TGTGCCAGCAGCCTTACCGGGACCGAGACACGATCCTTT	CASSLTGTETRSF
18	.	TRBV27	TRBD2	TRBJ2-1	TGTGCCAGCAGTTTATTCATTCGAGCGGGAGATAGGTACAATGAGCAGTTCTTC	CASSLFIRAGDRYNEQFF
16	many	TRBV4-3	.	TRBJ2-1	TGCGCCAGCAGCCAGGAGACTAGTCCCTTGTTGGGTGAGCAGTTCTTC	CASSQETSPLLGEQFF
15	.	TRBV7-9	TRBD1	TRBJ2-7	TGTGCCAGCAGCTTAGCCGGACAGGGGGCCTCAGGAACGGGCTTC	CASSLAGQGASGTGF
13	few	TRBV3-1	.	TRBJ2-3	TGTGCCAGCAGCCAAGGCTTTGGAGATACGCAGTATTTT	CASSQGFGDTQYF
14	few	TRBV6-1	.	TRBJ1-1	TGTGCCAGCAGTCGGGGGGGAGAAGGCACTGAAGCTTTCTTT	CASSRGGEGTEAFF
15	once	TRBV5-1	.	TRBJ1-1	TGCGCCAGCAGCTTGGTGGGGGGCCTGAGAACTGAAGCTTTCTTT	CASSLVGGLRTEAFF
16	few	TRBV4-3	.	TRBJ1-5	TGCGCCAGCAGCCAGTTGGCGTCCAGGAACAATCAGCCCCAGCATTTT	CASSQLASRNNQPQHF
13	few	TRBV20-1	TRBD1	TRBJ2-5	TGCAGTGCTAGAAGACAGGGGAGAGAGACCCAGTACTTC	CSARRQGRETQYF
17	.	TRBV19	TRBD2	TRBJ2-4	TGTGCCAGTGGCAGCCGGACTAGCGGGAGATTTGGGAACATTCAGTACTTC	CASGSRTSGRFGNIQYF
12	few	TRBV12-3/TRBV12-4	TRBD1	TRBJ1-4	TGTGCCTGCACAGGGGAGGAGGAAAAACTGTTTTTT	CACTGEEEKLFF
16	few	TRBV12-5	TRBD2	TRBJ2-1	TGTGCTAGTGGTCTCGCAAAACTAGCGGGAGGGCCGGAGCAGTTCTTC	CASGLAKLAGGPEQFF
15	.	TRBV24-1	TRBD1	TRBJ2-1	TGTGCCACCAGTGTCGCGGGCTTGGGACAGCCGGAGCAGTTCTTC	CATSVAGLGQPEQFF
16	.	TRBV6-2/TRBV6-3	.	TRBJ1-4	TGTGCCAGCAGAAACCTCGTAGGGACAACTAATGAAAAACTGTTTTTT	CASRNLVGTTNEKLFF